Listed below are T cell receptor beta chains from one sample, sequenced in a study of regulatory T cells in long-lasting Graves disease. Each CDR3 protein is one row after TCRdb ran MiXCR on the multiplex PCR reads. Of around 460,000 distinct CDR3 sequences listed, approximately 23% are singletons. Specimen: peripheral blood mononuclear cells (PBMCs), collected when the disease was refractory, from a patient treated with antithyroid drugs. The receptors were sampled from a female donor with Graves disease. The conserved cysteine and the conserved F or W are not part of the CDR3 here. The order of the fields is V gene, clone size, CDR3 protein. Only some rows state a clone size, as once, few, many or a class for expanded clones.

V: TRBV6-5
size: many
CDR3: ASSYSGREWRTQY

V: TRBV28
size: many
CDR3: ASRHSGTATEQY

V: TRBV6-5
size: many
CDR3: ASSYSAGLPYEQY

V: TRBV5-1
size: .
CDR3: ASSLNPGQGGEKLF

V: TRBV19
size: .
CDR3: ASSISSTAEAF

V: TRBV15
size: .
CDR3: ATSGRGSNQPQH

V: TRBV28
size: many
CDR3: AINNPRRGGNEKLF

V: TRBV27
size: .
CDR3: ASSLIVDRTYEQY

V: TRBV7-3
size: few
CDR3: ASSLTGGLNYGYT

V: TRBV25-1
size: .
CDR3: ASSASGGAYGYT

V: TRBV12-3/TRBV12-4
size: many
CDR3: ASTSKPGTRRGSETQY

V: TRBV28
size: .
CDR3: DSSLFGRGLSYEQY

V: TRBV24-1
size: few
CDR3: ATSDASGNRNTQY

V: TRBV11-3
size: few
CDR3: ASSPGAASTDTQY

V: TRBV12-3/TRBV12-4
size: .
CDR3: ASTRDRGKQY

V: TRBV30
size: few
CDR3: AWSVQNVHEQY

V: TRBV20-1
size: .
CDR3: SASWGLAGGYEQY

V: TRBV10-3
size: .
CDR3: ATTKTEPEQETQY

V: TRBV12-3/TRBV12-4
size: many
CDR3: ASSLTGTGYT

V: TRBV29-1
size: .
CDR3: SARPNQGTDTQY

V: TRBV6-5
size: many
CDR3: ASSSPKDRKYEQY

V: TRBV20-1
size: .
CDR3: SLGAGNEQF

V: TRBV28
size: .
CDR3: ASSLGGTGYGYT

V: TRBV6-1
size: many
CDR3: ASSATGRMNTEAF

V: TRBV19
size: .
CDR3: ASSIFQGGTEAF

V: TRBV6-1
size: few
CDR3: ASWDVAENTEAF

V: TRBV18
size: .
CDR3: ASSPREGDTEAF

V: TRBV27
size: .
CDR3: ASRQGYNYEQY

V: TRBV20-1
size: many
CDR3: SASRQGFQETQY

V: TRBV5-6
size: .
CDR3: ASKGGRRDTEAF

V: TRBV19
size: many
CDR3: ASSTDSGITEAF

V: TRBV7-2
size: many
CDR3: ASSLGSGPPTSYEQY

V: TRBV27
size: many
CDR3: ASSLMVNTEAF

V: TRBV29-1
size: .
CDR3: SAKGGPTYEQY

V: TRBV29-1
size: .
CDR3: SSTGYEAEAF